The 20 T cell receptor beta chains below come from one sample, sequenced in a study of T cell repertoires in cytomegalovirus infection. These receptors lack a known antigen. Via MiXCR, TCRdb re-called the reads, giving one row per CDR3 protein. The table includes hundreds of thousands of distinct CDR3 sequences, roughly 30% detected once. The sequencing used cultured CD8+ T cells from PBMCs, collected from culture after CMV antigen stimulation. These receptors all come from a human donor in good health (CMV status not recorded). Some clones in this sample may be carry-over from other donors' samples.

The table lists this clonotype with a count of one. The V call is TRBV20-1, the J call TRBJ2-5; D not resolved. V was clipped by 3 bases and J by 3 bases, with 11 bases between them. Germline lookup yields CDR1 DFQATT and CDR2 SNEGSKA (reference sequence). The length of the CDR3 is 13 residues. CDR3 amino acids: CSASPGLEETQYF. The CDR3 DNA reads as TGCAGTGCTAGCCCGGGTTTGGAAGAGACCCAGTACTTC.

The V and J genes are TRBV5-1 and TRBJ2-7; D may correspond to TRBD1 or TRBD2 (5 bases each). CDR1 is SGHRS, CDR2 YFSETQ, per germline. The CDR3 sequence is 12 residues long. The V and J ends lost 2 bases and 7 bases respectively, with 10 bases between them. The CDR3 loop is CASSFGREEQYF. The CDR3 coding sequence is TGCGCCAGCAGCTTCGGCAGGGAGGAGCAGTACTTC. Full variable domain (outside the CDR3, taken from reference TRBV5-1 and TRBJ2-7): KAGVTQTPRYLIKTRGQQVTLSCSPISGHRSVSWYQQTPGQGLQFLFEYFSETQRNKGNFPGRFSGRQFSNSRSEMNVSTLELGDSALYLCASSFGREEQYFGPGTRLTVT.

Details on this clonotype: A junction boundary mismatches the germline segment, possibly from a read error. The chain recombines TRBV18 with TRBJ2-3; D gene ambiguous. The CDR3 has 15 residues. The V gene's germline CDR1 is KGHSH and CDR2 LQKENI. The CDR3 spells CVSSPEIRGTDTQYF. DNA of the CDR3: TGTGTCAGCTCACCAGAAATTCGGGGCACAGATACGCAGTATTTT.

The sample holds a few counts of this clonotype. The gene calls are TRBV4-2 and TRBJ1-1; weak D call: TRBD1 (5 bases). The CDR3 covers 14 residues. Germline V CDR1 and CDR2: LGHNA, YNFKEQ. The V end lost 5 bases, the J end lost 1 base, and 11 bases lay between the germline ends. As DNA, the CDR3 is TGTGCCAGCAGCTACCAGGGAGGGAACACTGAAGCTTTCTTT. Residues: CASSYQGGNTEAFF.

The DNA for the CDR3 is TGCAGTGCTACGCCCCAGGGACGGGCGACCTACAATGAGCAGTTCTTC. As protein: CSATPQGRATYNEQFF. The rearrangement links TRBV20-1 to TRBJ2-1, with D possibly called TRBD1 or TRBD2 (5 bases each). This CDR3 is 16 amino acids long. Germline assignment: CDR1 DFQATT and CDR2 SNEGSKA (reference sequence). Trimming shortened V by 4 bases and J by 2 bases, and 18 bases separated the two germline ends.

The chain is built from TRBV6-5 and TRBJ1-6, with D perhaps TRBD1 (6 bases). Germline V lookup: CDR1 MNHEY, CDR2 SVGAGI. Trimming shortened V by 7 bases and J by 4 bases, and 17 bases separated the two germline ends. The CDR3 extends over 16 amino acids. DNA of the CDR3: TGTGCCAGCAAAAAGAACCGGGACATTTATAATTCACCCCTCCACTTT. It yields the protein CASKKNRDIYNSPLHF.

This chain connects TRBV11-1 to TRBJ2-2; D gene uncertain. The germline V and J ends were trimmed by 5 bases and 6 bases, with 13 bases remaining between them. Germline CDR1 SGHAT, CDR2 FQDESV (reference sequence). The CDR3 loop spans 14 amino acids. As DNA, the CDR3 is TGTGCCAGCAGCATTGGGTCGTTGGCCGGGGAGCTGTTTTTT. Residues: CASSIGSLAGELFF.

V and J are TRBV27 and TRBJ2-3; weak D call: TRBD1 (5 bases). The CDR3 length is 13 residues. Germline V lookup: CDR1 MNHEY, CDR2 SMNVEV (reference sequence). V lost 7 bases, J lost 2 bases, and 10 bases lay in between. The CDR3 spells CASKGANTDTQYF. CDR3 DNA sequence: TGTGCCAGCAAAGGGGCGAACACAGATACGCAGTATTTT.

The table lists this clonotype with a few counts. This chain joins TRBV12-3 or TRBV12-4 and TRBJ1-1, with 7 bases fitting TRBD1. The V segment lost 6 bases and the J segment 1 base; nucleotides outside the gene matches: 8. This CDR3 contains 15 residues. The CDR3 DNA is TGTGCCAGCAGACCATGGGGACAGCAGAACACTGAAGCTTTCTTT. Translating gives CASRPWGQQNTEAFF.

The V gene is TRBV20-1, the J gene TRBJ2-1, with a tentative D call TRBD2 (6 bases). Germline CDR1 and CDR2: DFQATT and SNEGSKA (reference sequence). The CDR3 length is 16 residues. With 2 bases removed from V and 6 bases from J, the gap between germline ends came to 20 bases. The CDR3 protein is CSARPGVRRVINEQFF. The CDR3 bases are TGCAGTGCTAGACCGGGAGTTAGGAGGGTTATCAATGAGCAGTTCTTC.

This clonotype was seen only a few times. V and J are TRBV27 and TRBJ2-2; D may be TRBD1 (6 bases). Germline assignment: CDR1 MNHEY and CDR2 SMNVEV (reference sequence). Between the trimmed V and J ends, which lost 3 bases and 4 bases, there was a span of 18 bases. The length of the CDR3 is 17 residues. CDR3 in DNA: TGTGCCAGCAGTTTCCAGCTTTGGACAGTAATCACCGGGGAGCTGTTTTTT. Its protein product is CASSFQLWTVITGELFF.

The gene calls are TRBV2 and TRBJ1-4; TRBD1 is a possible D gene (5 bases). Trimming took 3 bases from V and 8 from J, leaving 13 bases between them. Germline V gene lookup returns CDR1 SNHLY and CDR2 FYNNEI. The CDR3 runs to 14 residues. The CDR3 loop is CASSERGVPEKLFF. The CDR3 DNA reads TGTGCCAGCAGTGAGCGGGGGGTGCCGGAAAAACTGTTTTTT.

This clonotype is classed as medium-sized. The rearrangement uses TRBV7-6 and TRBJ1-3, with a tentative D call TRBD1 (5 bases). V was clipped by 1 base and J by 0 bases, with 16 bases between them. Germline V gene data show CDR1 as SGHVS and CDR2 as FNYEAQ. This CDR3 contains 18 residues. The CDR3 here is CASSLGGAGGASGNTIYF. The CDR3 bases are TGTGCCAGCAGCTTAGGGGGCGCCGGAGGAGCCTCTGGAAACACCATATATTTT.

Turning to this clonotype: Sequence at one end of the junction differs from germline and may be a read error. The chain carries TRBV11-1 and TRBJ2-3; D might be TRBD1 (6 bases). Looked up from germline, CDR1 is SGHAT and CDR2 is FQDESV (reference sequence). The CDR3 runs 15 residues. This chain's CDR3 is CTSSLLGTFGDTQYF. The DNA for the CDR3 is TGTACCAGCAGCCTACTAGGGACATTCGGAGATACGCAGTATTTT.

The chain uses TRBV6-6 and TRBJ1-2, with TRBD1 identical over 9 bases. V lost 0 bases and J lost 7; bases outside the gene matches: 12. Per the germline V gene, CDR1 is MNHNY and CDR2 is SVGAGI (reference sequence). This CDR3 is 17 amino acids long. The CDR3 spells CASSYSFNDRGKTGYTF. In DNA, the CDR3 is TGTGCCAGCAGTTACTCCTTTAACGACAGGGGGAAGACTGGCTACACCTTC.

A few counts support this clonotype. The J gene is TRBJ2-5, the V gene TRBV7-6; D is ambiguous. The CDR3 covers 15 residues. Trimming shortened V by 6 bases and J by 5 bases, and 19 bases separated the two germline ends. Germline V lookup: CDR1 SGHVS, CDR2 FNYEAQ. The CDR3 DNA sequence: TGTGCCAGCAGACAAAGAGGACCACCACAGGAGACCCAGTACTTC. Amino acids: CASRQRGPPQETQYF.

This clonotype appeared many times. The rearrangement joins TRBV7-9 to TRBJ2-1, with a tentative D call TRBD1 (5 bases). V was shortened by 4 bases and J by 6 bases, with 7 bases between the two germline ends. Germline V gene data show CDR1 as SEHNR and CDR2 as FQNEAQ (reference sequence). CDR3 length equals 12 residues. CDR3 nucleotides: TGTGCCAGCAGCTCAGGGTCCAATGAGCAGTTCTTC. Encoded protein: CASSSGSNEQFF.

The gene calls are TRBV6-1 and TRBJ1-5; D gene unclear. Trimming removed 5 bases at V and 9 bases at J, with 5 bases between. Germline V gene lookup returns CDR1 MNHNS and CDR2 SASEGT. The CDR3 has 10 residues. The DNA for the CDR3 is TGTGCCAGCAGTATGGGGCCCCAGCATTTT. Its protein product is CASSMGPQHF.

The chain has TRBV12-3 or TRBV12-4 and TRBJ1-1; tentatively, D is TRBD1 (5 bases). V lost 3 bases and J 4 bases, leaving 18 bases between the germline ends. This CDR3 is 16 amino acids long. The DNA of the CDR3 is TGTGCCAGCAGTTTTACCCTAGAGGGGAACACCACTGAAGCTTTCTTT. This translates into CASSFTLEGNTTEAFF.

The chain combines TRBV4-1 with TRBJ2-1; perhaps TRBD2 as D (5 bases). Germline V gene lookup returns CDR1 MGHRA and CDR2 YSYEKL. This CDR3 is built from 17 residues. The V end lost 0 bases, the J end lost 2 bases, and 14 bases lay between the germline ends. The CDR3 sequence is CASSQDRSRGTYNEQFF. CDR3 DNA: TGCGCCAGCAGCCAAGATCGATCCCGGGGAACCTACAATGAGCAGTTCTTC.